The next 24 T cell receptor beta chains were all read from a single sample in a study of liver allograft versus peripheral blood T cells. The wider study: Recipients' peripheral blood served as the comparator for T cell receptor repertoires in transplanted livers.

TCRdb re-called the reads through MiXCR, storing one row per CDR3 protein. Found here are more than 2,500 distinct CDR3 sequences, 16% of them singletons; the top ten hold 20% to 25%. These receptors came from a human patient who had a liver transplant. Some T cells may be the graft donor's.

This clonotype is labeled as medium-sized (0.01 to 0.1%). V and J are TRBV6-5 and TRBJ1-1, with 7 bases that match TRBD1. The CDR3 is 12 residues long. J was trimmed by 8 bases and V by 7 bases; bases with no gene match: 7. The V gene's germline CDR1 is MNHEY and CDR2 SVGAGI. The chain's CDR3 is CASTGQEDEAFF. For the CDR3, the DNA is TGTGCCAGCACCGGACAGGAGGACGAAGCTTTCTTT.

Of note for this clonotype: Given a much more abundant clone one base away, this may be a read error. J is TRBJ1-2 and V is TRBV12-3 or TRBV12-4; tentative D call: TRBD1 (6 bases). V gave up 7 bases and J gave up 7 bases, with 13 bases separating them. The CDR3 is 12 residues long. CDR3 nucleotides: TGTGCCAGCACCTACAGGGCCGGTGGCTACACCTTC. Translated: CASTYRAGGYTF.

This clonotype is classed as medium-sized (0.01 to 0.1%). The rearrangement uses TRBV27 and TRBJ2-2; D gene ambiguous. The V end was cut by 2 bases, the J end by 5 bases, with 9 bases between. The germline CDR1 and CDR2 sequences are MNHEY and SMNVEV (reference sequence). The CDR3 is made up of 14 amino acids. CDR3: CASSLPGRTGELFF. CDR3 sequence (DNA): TGTGCCAGCAGTTTACCAGGACGAACCGGGGAGCTGTTTTTT.

This clonotype qualifies as medium-sized (0.01 to 0.1%). The rearrangement joins TRBV6-1 to TRBJ1-6; TRBD1 matches 9 bases. The CDR3 totals 14 residues. The germline V gene has CDR1 MNHNS and CDR2 SASEGT. V shed 4 bases, J shed 5 bases, and the junction held 0 bases outside the gene matches. The CDR3, as DNA: TGTGCCAGCAGTGGGGACAGGGATAATTCACCCCTCCACTTT. This translates into CASSGDRDNSPLHF.

This clonotype is medium-sized by share. V is TRBV29-1 and J is TRBJ2-7; TRBD1 might be the D (6 bases). CDR1 SQVTM and CDR2 ANQGSEA come from the germline V gene. The CDR3 is 15 amino acids. V lost 5 bases and J 1 base, leaving 18 bases between the germline ends. Written as DNA, the CDR3 is TGCAGCGTTCTGGACTTCGGCAGGGGATCCTACGAGCAGTACTTC. Amino acids: CSVLDFGRGSYEQYF.

In its sample, this clonotype is medium-sized. The CDR3 DNA is TGTGCCAGCAGTTACTCAGGGGATGGAAACACCATATATTTT. Its translation is CASSYSGDGNTIYF. The rearrangement joins TRBV6-5 to TRBJ1-3; possibly TRBD1 for D (5 bases). CDR1 is MNHEY and CDR2 is SVGAGI in the germline V gene. V lost 0 bases, J lost 3 bases, and 6 bases lay in between. This CDR3 is built from 14 residues.

About this clonotype: A much more abundant neighbour one base away suggests this may be a read error. The CDR3 does not close with the conserved phenylalanine or tryptophan, likely indicating a read error. CDR3: CASSSGYEQYI. In DNA, the CDR3 is TGTGCCAGCAGTTCGGGCTACGAGCAGTACATC. The chain employs TRBV27 and TRBJ2-7, with D unresolved. The V end lost 4 bases, the J end lost 3 bases, and 4 bases lay between the germline ends. The CDR3 totals 11 residues. The germline V gene encodes CDR1 MNHEY and CDR2 SMNVEV (reference sequence).

In its sample, this clonotype was seen many times. This chain joins TRBV20-1 and TRBJ2-1; TRBD1 matches at 8 bases. Trimming cost V 4 bases and J 4 bases; bases outside gene matches: 9. The CDR3 sequence is 15 residues long. CDR1 DFQATT and CDR2 SNEGSKA come from the germline V gene (reference sequence). Here the CDR3 reads CSAKTGTGWYNEQFF. In DNA, the CDR3 is TGCAGTGCTAAGACCGGGACAGGCTGGTACAATGAGCAGTTCTTC.

This clonotype ranks as medium-sized. The chain links TRBV6-5 to TRBJ1-1; 7 bases map to TRBD1. The CDR3 totals 13 residues. J was trimmed by 10 bases and V by 6 bases; bases with no gene match: 11. CDR1 and CDR2 from the germline V gene are MNHEY and SVGAGI. DNA for the CDR3: TGTGCCAGCAGCCTGGCAAGGGGGCAGGTAGCTTTCTTT. Its protein product is CASSLARGQVAFF.

This chain joins TRBV12-3 or TRBV12-4 and TRBJ2-1; 7 bases line up with TRBD2. With 7 bases clipped from V and 3 bases from J, the junction kept 9 bases outside the gene matches. The CDR3 has 15 amino acids. CDR3 region: CASTPTSAFYNEQFF. The CDR3 DNA follows: TGTGCCAGCACTCCTACTAGCGCCTTCTACAATGAGCAGTTCTTC.

The CDR3 sequence: CASSVGLAGGVNEQFF. DNA for the CDR3: TGTGCCAGCAGCGTAGGTCTAGCGGGAGGGGTGAATGAGCAGTTCTTC. The rearrangement joins TRBV9 to TRBJ2-1; 12 bases agree with TRBD2. Germline-derived CDR1 and CDR2 are SGDLS and YYNGEE. Germline trimming cut 0 bases from V and 7 bases from J; bases unmatched to any gene: 5. The CDR3 consists of 16 residues.

This clonotype was seen only a few times. The V call is TRBV20-1, the J call TRBJ2-1; D perhaps matches TRBD2 (7 bases). Trimming stripped 6 bases from V and 4 bases from J, with 19 bases between. This CDR3 is 15 amino acids long. Germline CDR1 reads DFQATT; CDR2 reads SNEGSKA (reference sequence). For the CDR3, the DNA is TGCAGTGCGTCGTTCCGAGGGAGGGGGTACAATGAGCAGTTCTTC. Translation: CSASFRGRGYNEQFF.

This clonotype is termed medium-sized. The chain is built from TRBV6-5 and TRBJ1-4; D is undetermined. V lost 5 bases and J lost 7, with 14 bases in between. The CDR3 runs to 14 residues. Germline V lookup: CDR1 MNHEY, CDR2 SVGAGI. DNA for the CDR3: TGTGCCAGCAGTGAATCGGGGTTAGGTGAAAAACTGTTTTTT. Its protein product is CASSESGLGEKLFF.

By sample share, this clonotype is medium-sized. The chain employs TRBV6-5 and TRBJ2-7, with 7 bases aligning to TRBD1. CDR1 and CDR2 from the germline V gene are MNHEY and SVGAGI. This CDR3 has 14 residues. Trimming at V came to 0 bases and at J to 5 bases, leaving 4 bases not matched to a gene. CDR3: CASSYSRDSNEQYF. CDR3 nucleotides: TGTGCCAGCAGTTACTCTAGGGACAGCAACGAGCAGTACTTC.

This clonotype is labeled medium-sized (0.01 to 0.1%). V is TRBV5-6 and J is TRBJ1-2, with D uncertain. Germline values: CDR1 SGHDT, CDR2 YYEEEE. V was cut by 0 bases and J by 9 bases, with 15 bases left in between. The CDR3 covers 14 residues. The CDR3 protein is CASSLGGRTRSYTF. The DNA of the CDR3 is TGTGCCAGCAGCTTGGGAGGGCGGACTAGAAGCTACACCTTC. Variable domain in full (rest from reference TRBV5-6 and TRBJ1-2): DAGVTQSPTHLIKTRGQQVTLRCSPKSGHDTVSWYQQALGQGPQFIFQYYEEEERQRGNFPDRFSGHQFPNYSSELNVNALLLGDSALYLCASSLGGRTRSYTFGSGTRLTVV.

This clonotype was detected ten times or more. CDR3 sequence (DNA): TGTGCCAGCACCTTGGGACTAGGGGATTACGAGCAGTACTTC. It is translated as CASTLGLGDYEQYF. V and J are TRBV28 and TRBJ2-7; TRBD2 matches 8 bases. Germline loops: CDR1 MDHEN, CDR2 SYDVKM. The CDR3 runs to 14 residues. With 7 bases clipped from V and 4 bases from J, the junction kept 9 bases outside the gene matches.

This clonotype was seen repeatedly, ten times or more. The chain joins TRBV13 to TRBJ2-7, with unresolved D. V lost 5 bases, J lost 5 bases, and 10 bases lay in between. This CDR3 has 12 residues. Germline CDR1 is PRHDT and CDR2 is FYEKMQ (reference sequence). CDR3 in amino acids: CASSPDRDEQYF. CDR3 in DNA: TGTGCCAGCAGCCCCGACCGAGACGAGCAGTACTTC.

The table lists this clonotype with many counts. This chain connects TRBV7-3 to TRBJ2-2; 8 bases match TRBD1. This CDR3 comprises 15 residues. J was trimmed by 0 bases and V by 6 bases; bases with no gene match: 3. Germline V gene lookup returns CDR1 SGHTA and CDR2 FQGTGA. The CDR3, as DNA: TGTGCCAGCAGGGCGACAGGGGCGAACACCGGGGAGCTGTTTTTT. It translates to CASRATGANTGELFF.

This clonotype was observed many times. The V gene is TRBV5-5, the J gene TRBJ1-4; no clear D gene. Trimming took off 1 base at V and 2 bases at J, with 15 bases between the two ends. Germline CDR1 reads SGHKS; CDR2 reads YYEKEE (reference sequence). There are 17 residues in the CDR3. The CDR3 spells CASSLSGVLTTNEKLFF. The CDR3 DNA reads as TGTGCCAGCAGCTTGTCGGGAGTCTTAACTACTAATGAAAAACTGTTTTTT.

This rearrangement joins TRBV27 to TRBJ1-4, with 9 nucleotides matching TRBD1. The V gene's germline CDR1 is MNHEY and CDR2 SMNVEV (reference sequence). The trim removed 5 bases at V and 7 bases at J, leaving 14 bases unmatched. The CDR3 runs to 17 residues. CDR3 nucleotide sequence: TGTGCCAGCAGTCCAGAGGGGACAGGGCCGTTTATTGAAAAACTGTTTTTT. It translates to CASSPEGTGPFIEKLFF.

The J gene is TRBJ1-2, the V gene TRBV18; 8 nucleotides match TRBD1. V lost 0 bases and J lost 8; bases outside the gene matches: 14. Per the germline V gene, CDR1 is KGHSH and CDR2 is LQKENI. The CDR3 runs to 17 residues. The CDR3 sequence: CASSPPGGQVPRRGYTF. Here the CDR3 DNA reads TGTGCCAGCTCACCACCCGGGGGACAGGTGCCCCGGAGGGGCTACACCTTC.

Of note for this clonotype: It differs at one base from a far larger clone, so likely a read error. The V call is TRBV6-6, the J call TRBJ1-6; TRBD1 might be the D (6 bases). Germline CDR1 is MNHNY and CDR2 is SVGAGI (reference sequence). The CDR3 totals 13 residues. CDR3: CANSHQGNSPLHF. In DNA form, the CDR3 reads TGTGCCAACAGTCACCAGGGGAATTCACCCCTCCACTTT.

V usage is TRBV9 and J usage is TRBJ1-2, with TRBD1 matching over 7 bases. The CDR3 totals 13 residues. V lost 3 bases to trimming and J lost 6 bases; unmatched junction nucleotides: 5. Germline CDR1 SGDLS, CDR2 YYNGEE. In nucleotides, the CDR3 is TGTGCCAGCAGCGCTGAACAGGGGAATGGCTACACCTTC. Translation: CASSAEQGNGYTF. The full variable domain, with the rest looked up from reference TRBV9 and TRBJ1-2, is DSGVTQTPKHLITATGQRVTLRCSPRSGDLSVYWYQQSLDQGLQFLIQYYNGEERAKGNILERFSAQQFPDLHSELNLSSLELGDSALYFCASSAEQGNGYTFGSGTRLTVV.

The chain uses TRBV3-1 and TRBJ2-1; D might be TRBD1 or TRBD2, each matching 6 bases. The germline V gene has CDR1 LGHDT and CDR2 YNNKEL (reference sequence). Trimming left V 2 bases short and J 3 bases short, with 14 bases between. There are 16 residues in the CDR3. CDR3 DNA: TGTGCCAGCAGCCAAAGAGGAGGGGGGCACTACAATGAGCAGTTCTTC. Protein: CASSQRGGGHYNEQFF.